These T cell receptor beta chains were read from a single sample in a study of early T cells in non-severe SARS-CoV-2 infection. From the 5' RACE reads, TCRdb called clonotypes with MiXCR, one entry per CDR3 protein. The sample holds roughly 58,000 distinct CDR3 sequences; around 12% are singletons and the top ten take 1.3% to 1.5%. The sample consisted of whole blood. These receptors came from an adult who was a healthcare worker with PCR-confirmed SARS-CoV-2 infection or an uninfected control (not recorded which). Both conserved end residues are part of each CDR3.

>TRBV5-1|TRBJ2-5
CASSWTSGAETQYF
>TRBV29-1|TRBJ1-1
CSVTYRQVPNTEAFF
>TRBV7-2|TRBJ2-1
CASSLAGGTTYNEQFF
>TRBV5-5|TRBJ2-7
CASSPRTGDEQYF
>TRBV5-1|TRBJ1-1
CASSFWGEVNTEAFF
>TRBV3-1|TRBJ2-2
CASSQDRNPANTGELFF
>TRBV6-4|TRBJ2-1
CASSDQAGGNNEQFF
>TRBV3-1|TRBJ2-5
CASSQDKGKGLAKETQYF
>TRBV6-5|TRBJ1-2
CASSPGGTSRYGYTF
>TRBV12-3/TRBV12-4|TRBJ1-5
CASSLGDSYGYSNQPQHF
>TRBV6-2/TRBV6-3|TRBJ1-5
CASSPSPALGSLNQPQHF
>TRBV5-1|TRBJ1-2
CASSPRGGQSYGYTF
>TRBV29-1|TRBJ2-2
CSVREAYGELFF
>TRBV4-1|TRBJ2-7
CASSQVTGGFDTNEQYF
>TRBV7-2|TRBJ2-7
CASSLEGVAGYEQYF
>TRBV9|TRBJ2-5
CASTSAAQETQYF
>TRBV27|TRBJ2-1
CASRRGTVQFF
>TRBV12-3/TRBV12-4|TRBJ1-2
CASSSGQRSNYGYTF
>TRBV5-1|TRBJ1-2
CASSLVGQHNYGYTF
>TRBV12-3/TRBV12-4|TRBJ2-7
CASSLGLPSEQYF
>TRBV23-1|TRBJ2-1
CASSPGINEQFF
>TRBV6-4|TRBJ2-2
CASSDSTGELFF
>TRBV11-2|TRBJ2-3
CASSLRSTDTQYF
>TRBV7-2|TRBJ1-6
CASSFRAGISYNSPLHF
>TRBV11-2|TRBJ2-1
CASSWGRASSYNEQFF
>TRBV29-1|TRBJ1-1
CSVGPKWGTEAFF
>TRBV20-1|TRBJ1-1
CSAPHGRMNTEAFF
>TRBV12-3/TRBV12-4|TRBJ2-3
CASSPKTGHGDTQYF
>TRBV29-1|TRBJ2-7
CSGGGSYEQYF
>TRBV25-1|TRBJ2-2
CASRRGGNDGELFF
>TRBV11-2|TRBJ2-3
CASSFLRGVTDTQYF
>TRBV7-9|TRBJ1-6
CASSLIRQNSPLHF
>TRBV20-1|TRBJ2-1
CSASGSESSYNEQFF
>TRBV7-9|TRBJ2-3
CASSPDWITDTQYF
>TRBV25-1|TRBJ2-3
CASSGALSTDTQYF